This T cell receptor beta chain was identified in a study of T cells in lung cancer brain metastases. Broader study findings: Few clones were shared between paired lesions (mean Morisita around 0.21); most were lesion-specific. Brain metastases had fewer unique productive clones than primaries (median roughly 1,600 versus 4,900).

V lost 8 bases and J lost 3, with 11 bases in between. Germline loops: CDR1 SGHDN, CDR2 FVKESK. This CDR3 has 13 residues. Profiling relied on immunoSEQ multiplex PCR, and the TCRdb table lists in-frame clones only, not all of them. This sample has 5,000 to 7,000 clones, with 75% to 90% found just once. In the case of this clone: Its antigen is unidentified.

Either synchronous oligometastatic disease or delayed solitary brain metastasis recurrence led to resection. Sequencing input: tumor tissue from a brain metastasis. The receptor's source is a man aged 45-60 years with non-small cell lung cancer that had spread to the brain. The chain links TRBV14 to TRBJ2-4, with TRBD2 as a possible D gene (5 bases). CDR3 loop: CASGRGGKNIQYF. The CDR3 bases are TGTGCCAGCGGACGGGGTGGCAAAAACATTCAGTACTTC.